The rows below give T cell receptor beta chains drawn from one sample of a study of cytomegalovirus exposure and HLA in healthy donors. Only in-frame clones appear in the TCRdb table, and some are missing; sequencing was by immunoSEQ multiplex PCR. The sample lists about 200,000 clones, 80% to 85% occurring once. Sample: PBMCs. All receptors come from a woman in her 30s in good health and CMV-seronegative. CDR3s leave out the opening cysteine and the closing phenylalanine or tryptophan. A D gene is named only where the DNA matches it firmly. Only some rows state a clone size, as once, few, many or a class for expanded clones.

>TRBJ1-2|TRBD1|12|few|TRBV9
ASSVAQGAEGYT
>TRBJ1-5|TRBD1|13|NA|TRBV27
ASSLFRGTNQPQH
>TRBJ2-2|TRBD1|12|NA|TRBV5-1
ASSQRGQGGELF
>TRBJ2-4|TRBD1|13|NA|TRBV30
AWRPRDREFHIQY
>TRBJ1-2|TRBD1|12|NA|TRBV7-9
ASSRDRVYYGYT
>TRBJ1-6|NA|11|NA|TRBV5-6
ASSADRNSPLH
>TRBJ2-7|NA|18|NA|TRBV7-5
VRSLTIGLAGESTTMVQY
>TRBJ1-2|NA|14|NA|TRBV5-4
ASSSINKGESYGYT
>TRBJ2-7|NA|12|few|TRBV6-6
ASSVSGTHYEQY
>TRBJ1-2|NA|11|NA|TRBV18
ASSPAGGYGYT
>TRBJ2-7|TRBD1|12|NA|TRBV27
ASSPRTGGDEQY
>TRBJ2-5|NA|13|NA|TRBV27
ASTPLGEGGETQY
>TRBJ1-5|NA|14|NA|TRBV5-1
ASSLVRGAGNQPQH
>TRBJ1-1|TRBD1|14|NA|TRBV7-9
ASSLGVGQGKAEAF
>TRBJ2-1|TRBD2|13|NA|TRBV12-5
ASGRPLAGVFEQF
>TRBJ2-2|TRBD1|13|NA|TRBV9
ASSITSGTDGELF
>TRBJ2-7|TRBD1|12|NA|TRBV6-6
ASSYSQGAYEQY
>TRBJ1-2|TRBD1|12|NA|TRBV19
ASSRRGTGDGYT
>TRBJ2-7|TRBD2|13|NA|TRBV2
ASRRGTSGSYEQY
>TRBJ2-5|NA|10|NA|TRBV30
AWSETAETQY
>TRBJ1-1|TRBD1|13|NA|TRBV4-1
ASSRWTGRASEAF
>TRBJ2-7|TRBD1|11|NA|TRBV7-9
ASSLEGGLGQY
>TRBJ1-1|NA|9|NA|TRBV28
ASFQNTEAF
>TRBJ1-1|TRBD1|11|NA|TRBV29-1
SVQHRGGTEAF
>TRBJ2-2|TRBD1|14|NA|TRBV28
ASSPRGRQNTGELF
>TRBJ1-3|TRBD1|11|NA|TRBV7-2
ASSQGAGNTIY
>TRBJ1-5|NA|14|NA|TRBV4-1
ASSSLFRQAYQPQH
>TRBJ1-1|NA|11|NA|TRBV29-1
TSVGGANTEAF
>TRBJ2-1|NA|12|NA|TRBV7-3
ASSSGLPGNEQF
>TRBJ2-1|TRBD2|18|NA|TRBV5-1
ASSLVPAWSGTRSYNEQF
>TRBJ1-1|NA|16|NA|TRBV14
ASSQAPRQGRRNTEAF